This T cell receptor beta chain was recovered during a study of post-analysis software for immune sequencing data. About the research overall: Recorded subtypes: relapsing-remitting, secondary progressive, progressive-relapsing; some patients unannotated.

CDR3 length equals 14 residues. CDR1 DFQATT and CDR2 SNEGSKA come from the germline V gene (reference sequence). V was cut by 0 bases and J by 3 bases, with 12 bases left in between. On this clonotype: Its matching antigen is unknown.

Study observations and caveats: Significantly decreased normalized Chao1 diversity was recorded for multiple sclerosis patients relative to controls. Compared with controls, patients had more of roughly five TRBV segments, including TRBV5-6, TRBV5-1 and TRBV20-1.

The TCR beta cDNA libraries contained unique molecular identifiers. About 460,000 cDNA molecules were obtained from roughly 1 to 10 million T cells. One entry per CDR3 protein, called by TCRdb with MiXCR from the PCR reads. The data show 750,000 to 950,000 distinct CDR3 sequences, around 45% seen once. Sample: blood. This TCR came from a girl under 18 with multiple sclerosis. This chain connects TRBV20-1 to TRBJ2-7; tentative D call: TRBD1 (6 bases). The CDR3, as DNA: TGCAGTGCTAGAGAAAGGAACAGGGACTACGAGCAGTACTTC. Its translation: CSARERNRDYEQYF.